The next 23 T cell receptor beta chains were all read from a single sample in a study of shared clonotypes between healthy human individuals. Only in-frame clones appear in the TCRdb table, and some are missing; sequencing was by immunoSEQ multiplex PCR. The data contain 150,000 to 200,000 clones, 60% to 75% of them seen just once; the ten biggest clones take up around 9.3%. Material: memory CD4+ T cells sorted from blood. Stated subset: CD45RA-negative fraction. The receptors were gathered from a man under 40 in good health.

This clone came up many times. This chain connects TRBV29-1 to TRBJ2-1; 9 nucleotides line up with TRBD1. Per germline, CDR1 SQVTM and CDR2 ANQGSEA. CDR3 length: 16 residues. With V trimmed by 1 base and J by 6 bases, 10 bases remained unmatched. CDR3 in DNA: TGCAGCGTTGAAGCGCTCGGGACAGGGAAGGGCAATGAGCAGTTCTTC. Protein: CSVEALGTGKGNEQFF.

The rearrangement uses TRBV6-5 and TRBJ2-5; weak D call: TRBD1 (5 bases). V gave up 6 bases and J gave up 2 bases, with 13 bases separating them. The CDR3 covers 14 residues. CDR1 MNHEY and CDR2 SVGAGI come from the germline V gene. The CDR3 coding sequence is TGTGCCAGCAGATCCGACAGAAATCAAGAGACCCAGTACTTC. Its protein product is CASRSDRNQETQYF.

As to this clone: The same CDR3 is also encoded by other DNA sequences in this sample. The chain employs TRBV9 and TRBJ1-4; D gene unclear. Trimming left V 0 bases short and J 5 bases short, with 5 bases between. The CDR3 runs to 13 residues. Per germline, CDR1 SGDLS and CDR2 YYNGEE. The CDR3 reads CASSVGRNEKLFF. CDR3 DNA: TGTGCCAGCAGCGTAGGAAGGAATGAAAAACTGTTTTTT.

The chain employs TRBV27 and TRBJ2-1; TRBD2 aligns across 9 bases. The V gene end was trimmed by 6 bases and the J gene end by 5 bases; junction bases not matched to a gene: 8. The CDR3 is 15 residues long. CDR1 and CDR2 (germline): MNHEY, SMNVEV (reference sequence). CDR3 amino acids: CASSLGLATNNEQFF. CDR3 nucleotides: TGTGCCAGCAGCCTCGGACTAGCGACTAACAATGAGCAGTTCTTC.

This chain joins TRBV4-3 and TRBJ2-6; D is perhaps TRBD2 (5 bases). This CDR3 comprises 16 residues. Germline V CDR1 and CDR2: LGHNA, YSLEER. Trimming took off 0 bases at V and 3 bases at J, with 9 bases between the two ends. CDR3 bases: TGCGCCAGCAGCCAAGATCCCCGGGGTGGGGCCAACGTCCTGACTTTC. Protein: CASSQDPRGGANVLTF.

The chain couples TRBV6-5 to TRBJ2-1; 10 bases align to TRBD2. Germline CDR1 reads MNHEY; CDR2 reads SVGAGI. Germline trimming cut 8 bases from V and 9 bases from J; bases unmatched to any gene: 7. This CDR3 comprises 13 residues. The CDR3 coding sequence is TGTGCCAGCGGGAGCGGGAGGGATAGTGAGCAGTTCTTC. This codes for CASGSGRDSEQFF.

The gene calls are TRBV28 and TRBJ2-1; D possibly corresponds to TRBD2 (6 bases). Per the germline V gene, CDR1 is MDHEN and CDR2 is SYDVKM. The CDR3 length is 18 residues. The V end was cut by 6 bases, the J end by 1 base, with 22 bases between. For the CDR3, the DNA is TGTGCCAGCAGCCCTCGGAGGGATTCCGGATTATCCTACAATGAGCAGTTCTTC. It translates to CASSPRRDSGLSYNEQFF.

The rearrangement links TRBV9 to TRBJ2-1, with 8 nucleotides matching TRBD2. Germline V gene data show CDR1 as SGDLS and CDR2 as YYNGEE. CDR3 size: 17 residues. Losses at the gene ends were 0 bases for V and 12 bases for J; bases not matched to a gene: 17. CDR3 DNA: TGTGCCAGCAGCGTAGACGGGGAAGCGGGAGTGAGAGTAACGCAGTTCTTC. As protein: CASSVDGEAGVRVTQFF.

Regarding this clone: This CDR3 is also generated by other DNA sequences in the sample. V is TRBV7-2 and J is TRBJ2-1; D unclear. The CDR3 spans 14 residues. Trimming pared 4 bases from V and 1 base from J, leaving 8 bases between. Germline V gene data show CDR1 as SGHTA and CDR2 as FQGNSA. As DNA, the CDR3 is TGTGCCAGCAGCTCGGGCTTTTCCTACAATGAGCAGTTCTTC. The encoded protein is CASSSGFSYNEQFF.

The genes are TRBV7-8 and TRBJ2-7; D gene unclear. This CDR3 is built from 17 residues. The germline CDR1 and CDR2 sequences are SGHVS and FQNEAQ. V lost 1 base and J lost 0, with 16 bases in between. The CDR3 spells CASSLEVSRVNSYEQYF. CDR3 nucleotide sequence: TGTGCCAGCAGCTTAGAAGTGTCTCGCGTAAACTCCTACGAGCAGTACTTC.

This chain uses TRBV11-2 with TRBJ1-3; D is uncertain. The V end was cut by 4 bases, the J end by 0 bases, with 7 bases between. CDR1 is SGHAT and CDR2 is FQNNGV in the germline V gene. This CDR3 region has 14 residues. In nucleotides, the CDR3 is TGTGCCAGCAGCTCAATACTCTCTGGAAACACCATATATTTT. Protein product: CASSSILSGNTIYF. The full variable domain, its missing parts supplied by reference TRBV11-2 and TRBJ1-3, is EAGVAQSPRYKIIEKRQSVAFWCNPISGHATLYWYQQILGQGPKLLIQFQNNGVVDDSQLPKDRFSAERLKGVDSTLKIQPAKLEDSAVYLCASSSILSGNTIYFGEGSWLTVV.

Ten or more counts support this clone. The rearrangement links TRBV7-6 to TRBJ2-5; D assignment may be TRBD1 or TRBD2 (5 bases each). Between the trimmed V and J ends, which lost 6 bases and 5 bases, there was a span of 13 bases. Germline V CDR1 and CDR2: SGHVS, FNYEAQ. This CDR3 spans 13 amino acids. The CDR3 DNA sequence: TGTGCCAGCAGTCCTGCCCGGGGCGAGACCCAGTACTTC. Its translation is CASSPARGETQYF.

The chain links TRBV5-4 to TRBJ2-7; no clear D. Deletions cut 4 bases from V and 4 bases from J, with 9 bases between. Germline V gene lookup returns CDR1 SGHNT and CDR2 YYREEE (reference sequence). CDR3 length: 12 amino acids. The CDR3 reads CASSLGVYEQYF. CDR3 nucleotide sequence: TGTGCCAGCAGCCTTGGGGTGTACGAGCAGTACTTC.

In its sample, this clone was seen once. This chain uses TRBV28 with TRBJ2-1, with 10 bases identical to TRBD1. The germline CDR1 and CDR2 sequences are MDHEN and SYDVKM. Trimming cost V 4 bases and J 7 bases; bases outside gene matches: 7. The CDR3 totals 15 residues. CDR3 nucleotides: TGTGCCAGCAGTTCCATGACAGGGGGCAAAAATGAGCAGTTCTTC. Amino acid sequence: CASSSMTGGKNEQFF.

This chain joins TRBV11-2 and TRBJ2-2; TRBD1 matches at 8 bases. There are 15 residues in the CDR3. Germline V lookup: CDR1 SGHAT, CDR2 FQNNGV. Trimming cost V 1 base and J 7 bases; bases outside gene matches: 5. The CDR3 DNA reads as TGTGCCAGCAGCTTAGTACAGGGGGATGTCGGGGAGCTGTTTTTT. Translation gives CASSLVQGDVGELFF. The variable domain in full, with the rest retrieved from reference TRBV11-2 and TRBJ2-2, is EAGVAQSPRYKIIEKRQSVAFWCNPISGHATLYWYQQILGQGPKLLIQFQNNGVVDDSQLPKDRFSAERLKGVDSTLKIQPAKLEDSAVYLCASSLVQGDVGELFFGEGSRLTVL.

This sequence joins TRBV6-4 and TRBJ2-3; D perhaps matches TRBD1 (5 bases). This CDR3 is 15 amino acids long. Germline V CDR1 and CDR2: MRHNA, SNTAGT. V was clipped by 4 bases and J by 0 bases, with 11 bases between them. CDR3 sequence reads: CASSVDGHSTDTQYF. CDR3 bases: TGTGCCAGCAGTGTAGACGGACATAGCACAGATACGCAGTATTTT.

This clone was detected a few times. The chain is built from TRBV7-9 and TRBJ2-1; 11 bases map to TRBD2. CDR3 size: 15 residues. The V and J ends lost 5 bases and 7 bases, in that order; junction bases with no gene match: 7. Germline-derived CDR1 and CDR2 are SEHNR and FQNEAQ (reference sequence). The CDR3 DNA reads as TGTGCCAGCAGCCGTGAACTAGCGGGAGTAAATGAGCAGTTCTTC. Amino acids: CASSRELAGVNEQFF.

The chain carries TRBV5-5 and TRBJ2-7; TRBD1 matches at 8 bases. There are 15 residues in the CDR3. The J segment lost 2 bases and the V segment lost 4 bases, leaving 8 bases of the junction unmatched. Germline V gene lookup returns CDR1 SGHKS and CDR2 YYEKEE (reference sequence). CDR3 residues: CASSRSGTGTYEQYF. The CDR3 nucleotides read TGTGCCAGCAGCCGATCCGGGACAGGTACCTACGAGCAGTACTTC. Combining the CDR3 with reference TRBV5-5 and TRBJ2-7 gives the whole variable domain DAGVTQSPTHLIKTRGQQVTLRCSPISGHKSVSWYQQVLGQGPQFIFQYYEKEERGRGNFPDRFSARQFPNYSSELNVNALLLGDSALYLCASSRSGTGTYEQYFGPGTRLTVT.

This chain links TRBV18 with TRBJ2-7; 8 bases are a match to TRBD1. Trimming took 5 bases from V and 2 from J; bases not matched to a gene: 5. Germline V gene data show CDR1 as KGHSH and CDR2 as LQKENI. The CDR3 consists of 14 residues. CDR3 sequence: CASSVGTGAYEQYF. The DNA for the CDR3 is TGTGCCAGCTCAGTAGGGACAGGAGCCTACGAGCAGTACTTC.

The gene calls are TRBV19 and TRBJ2-3; D tentatively reads TRBD1 or TRBD2 (6 bases each). The V gene lost 3 bases and the J gene lost 2 bases, with 18 bases spanning the gap. The CDR3 has 17 residues. Germline V gene sequence: CDR1 LNHDA, CDR2 SQIVND (reference sequence). The CDR3 bases are TGTGCCAGTAGTATGTGGGCTCCTCGGGGGCTCACAGATACGCAGTATTTT. Translating gives CASSMWAPRGLTDTQYF.

This clone has more than one count but fewer than ten. V usage is TRBV15 and J usage is TRBJ1-4; maybe TRBD1 (5 bases). Germline V gene lookup returns CDR1 LNHNV and CDR2 YYDKDF (reference sequence). The CDR3 runs to 13 residues. Trimming removed 0 bases from V and 13 bases from J, with 12 bases in between. DNA of the CDR3: TGTGCCACCAGCAGAGATCTTTGGGGGTTACTGTTTTTT. It translates to CATSRDLWGLLFF.

V gene TRBV6-1 combines with J gene TRBJ2-2; TRBD1 matches 7 bases. Trimming at V came to 6 bases and at J to 5 bases, leaving 6 bases not matched to a gene. CDR1 and CDR2 (germline): MNHNS, SASEGT. The CDR3 runs to 14 residues. CDR3 sequence: CASRLTQGTGELFF. CDR3 in DNA: TGTGCCAGCAGATTAACACAGGGGACCGGGGAGCTGTTTTTT.

The chain couples TRBV15 to TRBJ1-4, with 8 bases matching TRBD1. The CDR3 covers 16 residues. V lost 8 bases and J lost 0; bases outside the gene matches: 8. Germline CDR1 and CDR2: LNHNV and YYDKDF (reference sequence). The CDR3 DNA sequence: TGTGCCACCGACAGGGGCGAGAAAGCAACTAATGAAAAACTGTTTTTT. This translates into CATDRGEKATNEKLFF.